This record concerns one T cell receptor beta chain sequence. Its antigen is still unknown. The entry originates in a study of siplizumab effects on memory and regulatory T cells. Points from the study as a whole: Naive T cells were seen as more diverse than memory cells and as major alloresponse contributors. For siplizumab cultures, the suppressive function of their proliferating Tregs was not confirmed. Alloreactive sequences traceable to unstimulated CD4+ memory cells declined significantly under siplizumab.

Unstimulated TEMRA, naive, memory and effector memory subsets were sequenced in three donor pairs. Trimming stripped 0 bases from V and 2 bases from J, with 10 bases between. Germline V gene data show CDR1 as MNHEY and CDR2 as SVGAGI. The CDR3 loop spans 15 amino acids. Clones were read by immunoSEQ multiplex PCR, and TCRdb kept only the in-frame ones, dropping some. The sample consists of roughly 26,000 clones, approximately 82% of them appearing once. Sequencing used memory CD4+ T cells sorted from blood. This TCR came from a human donor in good health. The chain joins TRBV6-5 to TRBJ1-1; tentative D call: TRBD1 (5 bases). This chain's CDR3 is CASSYSPGTNTEAFF. The CDR3 nucleotides are TGTGCCAGCAGTTACTCGCCAGGGACTAACACTGAAGCTTTCTTT.